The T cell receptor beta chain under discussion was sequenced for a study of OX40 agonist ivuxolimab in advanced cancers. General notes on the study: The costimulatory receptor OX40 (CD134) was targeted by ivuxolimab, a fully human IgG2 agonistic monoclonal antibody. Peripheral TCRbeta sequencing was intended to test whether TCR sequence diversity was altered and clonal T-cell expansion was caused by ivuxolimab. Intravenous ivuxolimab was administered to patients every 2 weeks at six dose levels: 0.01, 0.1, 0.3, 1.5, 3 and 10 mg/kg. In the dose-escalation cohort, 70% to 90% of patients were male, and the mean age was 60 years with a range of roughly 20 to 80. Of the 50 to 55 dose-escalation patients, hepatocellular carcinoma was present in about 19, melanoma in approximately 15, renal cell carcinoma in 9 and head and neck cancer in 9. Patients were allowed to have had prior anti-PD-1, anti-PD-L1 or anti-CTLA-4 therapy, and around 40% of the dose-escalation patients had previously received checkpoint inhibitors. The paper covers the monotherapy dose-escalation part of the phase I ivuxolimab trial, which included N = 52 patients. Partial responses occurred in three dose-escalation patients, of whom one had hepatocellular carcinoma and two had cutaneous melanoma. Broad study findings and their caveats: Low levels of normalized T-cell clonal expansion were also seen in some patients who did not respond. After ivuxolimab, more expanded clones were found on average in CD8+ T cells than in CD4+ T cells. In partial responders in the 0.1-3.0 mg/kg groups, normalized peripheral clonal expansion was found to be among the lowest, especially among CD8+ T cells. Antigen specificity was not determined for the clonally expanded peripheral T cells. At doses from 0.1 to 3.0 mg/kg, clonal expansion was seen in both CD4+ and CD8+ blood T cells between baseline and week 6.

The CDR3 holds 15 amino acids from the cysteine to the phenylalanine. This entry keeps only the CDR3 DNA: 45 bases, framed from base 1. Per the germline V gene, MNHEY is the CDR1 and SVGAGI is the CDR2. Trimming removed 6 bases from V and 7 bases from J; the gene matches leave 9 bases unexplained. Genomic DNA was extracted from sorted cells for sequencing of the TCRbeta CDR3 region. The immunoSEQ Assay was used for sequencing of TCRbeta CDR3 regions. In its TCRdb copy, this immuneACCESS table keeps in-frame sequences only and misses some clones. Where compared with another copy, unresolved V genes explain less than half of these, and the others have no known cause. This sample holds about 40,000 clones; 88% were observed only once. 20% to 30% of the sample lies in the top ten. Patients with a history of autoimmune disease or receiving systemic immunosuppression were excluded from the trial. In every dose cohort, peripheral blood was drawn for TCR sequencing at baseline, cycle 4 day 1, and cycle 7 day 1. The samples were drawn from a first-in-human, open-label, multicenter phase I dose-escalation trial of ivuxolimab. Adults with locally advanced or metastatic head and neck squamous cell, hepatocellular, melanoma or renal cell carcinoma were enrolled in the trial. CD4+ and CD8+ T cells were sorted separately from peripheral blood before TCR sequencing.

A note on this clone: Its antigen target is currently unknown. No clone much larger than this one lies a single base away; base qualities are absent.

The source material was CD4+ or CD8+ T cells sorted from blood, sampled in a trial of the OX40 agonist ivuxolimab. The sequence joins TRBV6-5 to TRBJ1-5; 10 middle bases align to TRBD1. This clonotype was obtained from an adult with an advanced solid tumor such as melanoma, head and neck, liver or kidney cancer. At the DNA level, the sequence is TGTGCCAGCAGGCGTGGACAGGGGGTAGACCAGCCCCAGCATTTT. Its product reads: CASRRGQGVDQPQHF.